The sequence of this TCR beta chain was determined in a study of T-cell memory formation after mild COVID-19. TCRdb processed the 5' RACE reads anew with MiXCR; each CDR3 protein has one entry. The sample yields over 500,000 distinct CDR3 sequences, around a sixth seen once. About this clonotype: Its antigen is currently unknown.

Study outcomes and limitations: Chiefly within CM and EM were the contracting CD4+ clones; CD8+ ones were within EMRA.

CDR3 length: 13 residues. V was pared by 6 bases and J by 2 bases, with 10 bases between. The germline V gene has CDR1 MNHNY and CDR2 SVGAGI (reference sequence). The source material was PBMCs or a T cell subset sorted from them (not recorded which). The rearrangement joins TRBV6-6 to TRBJ1-1; D might be TRBD1 (6 bases). This clonotype was sampled from an adult woman who had mild COVID-19 (a few samples of this study predate the infection). Cell type and time point are not known. CDR3: CASRTGVNTEAFF. In DNA, the CDR3 is TGTGCCAGCAGGACAGGAGTTAACACTGAAGCTTTCTTT.